This T cell receptor (beta chain) was recovered during a study of blood T cell repertoires in COVID-19. On the study more broadly: Nucleic acid was either cDNA or gDNA, and it came from T cells, B-cell-depleted T cells, or PBMCs.

The Seattle patients, enrolled during active infection, were followed longitudinally. Germline lookup yields CDR1 SGHRS and CDR2 YFSETQ. V gave up 5 bases and J gave up 4 bases; unmatched junction bases: 3. The CDR3 sequence is 14 residues long. Original processing notes: Amplification of reference gene primers provided the estimated nucleated cell counts. Repertoires were generated with immunoSEQ multiplex PCR, while TCRdb's copy carries only in-frame clones and drops some. V, J and clone size are those of that table, while D and trimming were read from the DNA. The sample consists of about 210,000 clones, under 90% of them appearing once.

The source of this sequence is a woman aged 80 or over with COVID-19, enrolled during active disease. The chain links TRBV5-1 to TRBJ2-2; 9 nucleotides agree with TRBD2. The sample was peripheral blood. The CDR3 DNA is TGCGCCAGCAGGGGACTAGCCGCCACCGGGGAGCTGTTTTTT. Amino acids: CASRGLAATGELFF. Full variable domain (outside the CDR3, taken from reference TRBV5-1 and TRBJ2-2): KAGVTQTPRYLIKTRGQQVTLSCSPISGHRSVSWYQQTPGQGLQFLFEYFSETQRNKGNFPGRFSGRQFSNSRSEMNVSTLELGDSALYLCASRGLAATGELFFGEGSRLTVL.